The 30 T cell receptor beta chains given below trace back to one sample, sequenced in a study of T-cell reconstitution after alpha-beta-depleted transplantation in children. Preparing the TCRbeta library involved the use of unique molecular identifiers. TCRdb re-called the PCR reads with MiXCR, one entry per CDR3 protein. The sample has 700,000 to 950,000 distinct CDR3 sequences; around 17% are singletons. The sample here was PBMCs, mostly from graft donor cells, taken 360 days after TCRalphabeta/CD19-depleted stem cell transplant. The receptors originated from a male patient younger than 18 who had a stem cell transplant for acute lymphoblastic leukemia, so the T cells may come from the graft donor.

This chain uses TRBV7-9 with TRBJ1-1; TRBD1 agrees at 7 bases. V was clipped by 8 bases and J by 1 base; unmatched bases: 10. CDR3 length equals 15 residues. Germline CDR1 is SEHNR and CDR2 is FQNEAQ (reference sequence). The CDR3 nucleotides read TGTGCCAGCGAACCACTGACAGGGACGAACACTGAAGCTTTCTTT. This encodes CASEPLTGTNTEAFF.

Only a few counts were recorded for this clonotype. The rearrangement uses TRBV27 and TRBJ2-4, with D unresolved. The germline gives CDR1 MNHEY, CDR2 SMNVEV (reference sequence). Trimming stripped 5 bases from V and 1 base from J, with 18 bases between. The length of the CDR3 is 17 residues. CDR3 bases: TGTGCCAGCAGTCCGTACGGATTGGGAAGGGCCAAAAACATTCAGTACTTC. It is translated as CASSPYGLGRAKNIQYF.

This clonotype was found a few times. The chain combines TRBV14 with TRBJ1-1; a possible D gene is TRBD1 (6 bases). The CDR3 contains 17 residues. The ends were cut back, 6 bases at V and 0 bases at J, with 20 bases in the middle. CDR1 is SGHDN and CDR2 is FVKESK in the germline V gene. The CDR3 here is CASSPYRARPLNTEAFF. The CDR3 DNA sequence: TGTGCCAGCAGTCCTTACAGGGCCCGACCCTTGAACACTGAAGCTTTCTTT.

This clonotype was seen a few times. The rearrangement links TRBV27 to TRBJ1-2; D unclear. V lost 0 bases and J 6 bases, leaving 17 bases between the germline ends. The CDR3 consists of 16 residues. Germline V CDR1 and CDR2: MNHEY, SMNVEV (reference sequence). This chain's CDR3 is CASSLSKPKVEDGYTF. DNA for the CDR3: TGTGCCAGCAGTTTATCGAAACCGAAAGTAGAGGATGGCTACACCTTC.

The table lists this clonotype with a few counts. The chain couples TRBV5-5 to TRBJ2-3; 7 bases align to TRBD1. Germline V gene sequence: CDR1 SGHKS, CDR2 YYEKEE (reference sequence). The CDR3 contains 15 residues. Trimming took 4 bases from V and 3 from J; bases not matched to a gene: 8. The CDR3 protein is CASSPPGQTTDTQYF. The CDR3 DNA reads TGTGCCAGCAGCCCTCCGGGACAGACTACAGATACGCAGTATTTT.

This clonotype came up many times. This rearrangement joins TRBV20-1 to TRBJ2-2; maybe TRBD2 (6 bases). CDR1 DFQATT and CDR2 SNEGSKA come from the germline V gene (reference sequence). This CDR3 has 15 residues. V was cut by 2 bases and J by 2 bases, with 12 bases left in between. CDR3 residues: CSARYERANTGELFF. DNA for the CDR3: TGCAGTGCTAGATACGAGCGGGCAAACACCGGGGAGCTGTTTTTT.

The J gene is TRBJ2-7, the V gene TRBV7-3; D gene unclear. Germline loops: CDR1 SGHTA, CDR2 FQGTGA. This CDR3 is built from 13 residues. Trimming removed 2 bases at V and 9 bases at J, with 14 bases between. CDR3 region: CASSLVVSGGQYF. The CDR3 DNA sequence: TGTGCCAGCAGCTTAGTGGTTTCCGGCGGGCAGTACTTC.

Ten or more counts support this clonotype. The chain links TRBV7-2 to TRBJ1-2; the match to TRBD1 covers 7 bases. J was trimmed by 8 bases and V by 3 bases; bases with no gene match: 6. There are 13 residues in the CDR3. Germline loops: CDR1 SGHTA, CDR2 FQGNSA. The CDR3 reads CASSLDRREGYTF. The CDR3 nucleotides read TGTGCCAGCAGCTTGGACAGGCGGGAGGGCTACACCTTC.

This clonotype was picked up a small number of times. The chain employs TRBV5-1 and TRBJ2-1; 16 positions match TRBD2. V gave up 5 bases and J gave up 5 bases; unmatched junction bases: 7. The V gene's germline CDR1 is SGHRS and CDR2 YFSETQ. This CDR3 comprises 17 residues. The CDR3 DNA follows: TGCGCCAGCAGATACGGGACTAGCGGGAGGGGCCACAATGAGCAGTTCTTC. It codes for CASRYGTSGRGHNEQFF.

The V gene is TRBV29-1, the J gene TRBJ2-7; no definite D call. Trimming left V 1 base short and J 3 bases short, with 10 bases between. The germline V gene has CDR1 SQVTM and CDR2 ANQGSEA. The CDR3 runs 13 residues. The CDR3 region has the DNA TGCAGCGTTGAAGGGCGGACCAGCTACGAGCAGTACTTC. Its translation is CSVEGRTSYEQYF.

This clonotype has ten or more counts. This chain joins TRBV25-1 and TRBJ1-2, with 7 bases aligning to TRBD1. The CDR3 has 14 residues. Germline V gene sequence: CDR1 MGHDK, CDR2 SYGVNS. Trimming at V came to 8 bases and at J to 3 bases, leaving 9 bases not matched to a gene. CDR3 nucleotide sequence: TGTGCCAGCTTACTCTCCGGGACAGACTATGGCTACACCTTC. This encodes CASLLSGTDYGYTF.

The genes are TRBV5-1 and TRBJ1-3; D unresolved. CDR1 and CDR2 (germline): SGHRS, YFSETQ. The CDR3 is 14 residues long. V shed 0 bases and J shed 3 bases, with 7 bases lying between them. Here the CDR3 reads CASSLGDNGNTIYF. CDR3 in DNA: TGCGCCAGCAGCTTGGGTGACAATGGAAACACCATATATTTT.

This clonotype has a handful of counts. The CDR3 region has the DNA TGTGCCAGCACCCTGATGGGGGGGACCACAGATACGCAGTATTTT. It encodes CASTLMGGTTDTQYF. The V gene is TRBV7-9, the J gene TRBJ2-3, with 7 positions matching TRBD2. The CDR3 length is 15 residues. The germline V gene has CDR1 SEHNR and CDR2 FQNEAQ (reference sequence). Trimming cost V 7 bases and J 2 bases; bases outside gene matches: 9.

This clonotype was found a few times. This chain joins TRBV4-1 and TRBJ2-5; TRBD2 agrees at 12 bases. Looked up from germline, CDR1 is MGHRA and CDR2 is YSYEKL. V was pared by 4 bases and J by 5 bases, with 14 bases of the junction left unmatched. The CDR3 runs 18 residues. The DNA for the CDR3 is TGCGCCAGCAGCCGCGGACTAGCGGGGACCTCAGAGAGGGAGACCCAGTACTTC. It specifies CASSRGLAGTSERETQYF.

The chain uses TRBV2 and TRBJ2-7, with 7 bases identical to TRBD2. CDR1 is SNHLY and CDR2 is FYNNEI in the germline V gene. Losses at the gene ends were 5 bases for V and 3 bases for J; bases not matched to a gene: 10. This CDR3 is 15 amino acids long. CDR3 loop: CASSPLAGILYEQYF. The CDR3 nucleotides are TGTGCCAGCAGTCCCTTAGCGGGCATACTCTACGAGCAGTACTTC.

The J gene is TRBJ2-7, the V gene TRBV19; D may correspond to TRBD1 or TRBD2 (5 bases each). Trimming shortened V by 2 bases and J by 0 bases, and 11 bases separated the two germline ends. The CDR3 extends over 15 amino acids. The germline gives CDR1 LNHDA, CDR2 SQIVND (reference sequence). The CDR3 reads CASSIRDGLSYEQYF. CDR3 nucleotides: TGTGCCAGTAGTATAAGGGACGGTCTCTCCTACGAGCAGTACTTC.

This chain links TRBV6-2 or TRBV6-3 with TRBJ2-2, with 14 bases identical to TRBD2. The V and J ends lost 6 bases and 11 bases, in that order; junction bases with no gene match: 11. Germline CDR1 is MNHEY and CDR2 is SVGEGT. There are 16 residues in the CDR3. CDR3: CASSDPTSGRADELFF. The CDR3 DNA is TGTGCCAGCAGCGACCCGACTAGCGGGAGGGCCGACGAGCTGTTTTTT.

This clonotype was seen a handful of times. V is TRBV20-1 and J is TRBJ1-5, with TRBD1 as a possible D gene (6 bases). Germline V lookup: CDR1 DFQATT, CDR2 SNEGSKA (reference sequence). CDR3 length: 12 residues. Trimming removed 6 bases at V and 5 bases at J, with 11 bases between. CDR3 amino acids: CSASGVDQPQHF. In DNA form, the CDR3 reads TGCAGTGCCTCAGGGGTCGATCAGCCCCAGCATTTT.

This clonotype has only a few counts. The chain couples TRBV5-4 to TRBJ1-1; no firm D call. This CDR3 comprises 14 residues. Germline V lookup: CDR1 SGHNT, CDR2 YYREEE (reference sequence). Trimming stripped 2 bases from V and 0 bases from J, with 8 bases between. CDR3 sequence (DNA): TGTGCCAGCAGCTTCGGCACGATGAACACTGAAGCTTTCTTT. Amino acid sequence: CASSFGTMNTEAFF.

This clonotype has a handful of counts. The chain is built from TRBV28 and TRBJ1-4, with D tentatively TRBD1 (5 bases). Trimming took off 3 bases at V and 7 bases at J, with 6 bases between the two ends. CDR1 and CDR2 from the germline V gene are MDHEN and SYDVKM. This CDR3 has 12 residues. The CDR3 region has the DNA TGTGCCAGCAGTTTTAGGGGTGAAAAACTGTTTTTT. Protein: CASSFRGEKLFF.

The rearrangement joins TRBV20-1 to TRBJ1-2; D is possibly TRBD1 (6 bases). The V end lost 7 bases, the J end lost 6 bases, and 18 bases lay between the germline ends. This CDR3 is 13 amino acids long. Germline V gene sequence: CDR1 DFQATT, CDR2 SNEGSKA (reference sequence). CDR3 DNA: TGCAGTGTTGGGTACAGGGCAAAAAATGGCTACACCTTC. This gives the protein CSVGYRAKNGYTF.

This clonotype has more than one count but fewer than ten. This chain links TRBV6-1 with TRBJ1-5, with D unclear. V gave up 0 bases and J gave up 0 bases, with 9 bases separating them. The CDR3 consists of 16 residues. Germline CDR1 and CDR2: MNHNS and SASEGT. The CDR3 spells CASSEARGYSNQPQHF. CDR3 DNA: TGTGCCAGCAGTGAAGCTCGGGGATATAGCAATCAGCCCCAGCATTTT.

In this sample, this clonotype turned up many times. The chain recombines TRBV7-8 with TRBJ1-6, with D hard to call. The CDR3 length is 13 residues. Germline loops: CDR1 SGHVS, CDR2 FQNEAQ. Trimming pared 9 bases from V and 4 bases from J, leaving 10 bases between. The CDR3 spells CASSRPYNSPLHF. The CDR3 region has the DNA TGTGCCAGTTCCCGGCCTTATAATTCACCCCTCCACTTT. The variable domain in full, completed from reference TRBV7-8 and TRBJ1-6, reads GAGVSQSPRYKVAKRGQDVALRCDPISGHVSLFWYQQALGQGPEFLTYFQNEAQLDKSGLPSDRFFAERPEGSVSTLKIQRTQQEDSAVYLCASSRPYNSPLHFGNGTRLTVT.

The V call is TRBV10-1, the J call TRBJ2-2; the D gene is possibly TRBD2 (6 bases). The CDR3 spans 16 residues. The V and J ends lost 0 bases and 4 bases respectively, with 12 bases between them. Germline V CDR1 and CDR2: WNHNN, SYGVQD (reference sequence). The CDR3 reads CASSESPGAGTGELFF. CDR3 nucleotides: TGCGCCAGCAGTGAGTCGCCGGGAGCGGGCACCGGGGAGCTGTTTTTT.

This clonotype turned up a few times. CDR3 in DNA: TGTGCCAGCAGACCCAGGACAGGGTTTATACTTGGCTACACCTTC. It encodes CASRPRTGFILGYTF. This chain uses TRBV27 with TRBJ1-2, with 8 bases that match TRBD1. Trimming at V came to 6 bases and at J to 7 bases, leaving 13 bases not matched to a gene. CDR1 MNHEY and CDR2 SMNVEV come from the germline V gene (reference sequence). This CDR3 has 15 amino acids.

The rearrangement joins TRBV5-6 to TRBJ1-1; no reliable D call. Per germline, CDR1 SGHDT and CDR2 YYEEEE. CDR3 length equals 13 residues. The V gene lost 10 bases and the J gene lost 0 bases, with 13 bases spanning the gap. The CDR3 DNA reads TGTGCCGCCCGGCAAGGAATGAACACTGAAGCTTTCTTT. This gives the protein CAARQGMNTEAFF.

This clonotype turned up a few times. V and J are TRBV20-1 and TRBJ2-5; tentative D call: TRBD2 (6 bases). The CDR3 sequence is 15 residues long. The germline V gene has CDR1 DFQATT and CDR2 SNEGSKA (reference sequence). The V end was cut by 3 bases, the J end by 8 bases, with 22 bases between. The CDR3 nucleotides are TGCAGTGCTAGGGAACCCGGGACTGTGCTGCGAACCCAGTACTTC. Amino acids: CSAREPGTVLRTQYF.

The V and J genes are TRBV7-9 and TRBJ2-2, with D unresolved. Deletions cut 11 bases from V and 0 bases from J, with 10 bases between. The CDR3 runs 13 residues. The germline V gene has CDR1 SEHNR and CDR2 FQNEAQ (reference sequence). The CDR3 DNA follows: TGTGCCCTTAGCCCTCCGAACACCGGGGAGCTGTTTTTT. It codes for CALSPPNTGELFF.

The chain couples TRBV5-1 to TRBJ2-1; a weak D match, TRBD1 (6 bases). V gave up 4 bases and J gave up 5 bases, with 10 bases separating them. Germline CDR1 and CDR2: SGHRS and YFSETQ. The CDR3 length is 13 residues. DNA for the CDR3: TGCGCCAGCAGCCAGGACAGAGACAATGAGCAGTTCTTC. Translating it yields CASSQDRDNEQFF.

The J gene is TRBJ2-1, the V gene TRBV9, with TRBD2 matching 9 bases. The junction had 6 bases not matched to a gene; V was cut back by 3 bases and J by 8 bases. The CDR3 spans 14 residues. CDR1 SGDLS and CDR2 YYNGEE come from the germline V gene. CDR3 DNA sequence: TGTGCCAGCAGCGCTAGCGGGAATCGGGATGAGCAGTTCTTC. Amino acid sequence: CASSASGNRDEQFF.